One TCR beta chain is described in this entry. The CDR3 is cut off 3 residues early in the read; its end comes from the germline J gene. These data belong to a study of Tregs in tolerant kidney transplant recipients. The V segment lost 8 bases and the J segment 2 bases; nucleotides outside the gene matches: 5. The CDR3 totals 13 residues. Germline V CDR1 and CDR2: DFQATT, SNEGSKA (reference sequence). TCRdb's table, derived via immunoSEQ multiplex PCR, lists solely in-frame clones and lacks some. The sample table sets out approximately 52,000 clones. Sequenced material: CD4+ T cells from blood, taken before the transplant. The J gene is TRBJ2-2, the V gene TRBV20-1; 7 bases match TRBD1. This sequence originates from a human donor who received a combined kidney and bone marrow transplant. The CDR3 bases that were read are TGCAGTCTCGGGACAGAAAACACCGGGGAG. Its translation: CSLGTENTGE. The complete CDR3 sequence is CSLGTENTGELFF.